The rows below give T cell receptor beta chains drawn from one sample of a study of cytomegalovirus exposure and HLA in healthy donors. Measured with immunoSEQ multiplex PCR; TCRdb has only the in-frame clones, and not every one. The data hold approximately 90,000 clones, with roughly 92% observed a single time. Sequenced sample: PBMCs. The receptors shown here come from a woman aged 25 to 45 in good health and CMV-seropositive. Each CDR3 is given with its conserved first and last residue. The order of the fields is CDR3 protein, J gene, V gene.

CDR3 protein: CASSQDRGQGESQHF
J gene: TRBJ1-5
V gene: TRBV4-3

CDR3 protein: CASSVGQNTEAFF
J gene: TRBJ1-1
V gene: TRBV19

CDR3 protein: CASSLRPGLAEYEQYF
J gene: TRBJ2-7
V gene: TRBV11-2

CDR3 protein: CSASFQNTIYF
J gene: TRBJ1-3
V gene: TRBV20-1

CDR3 protein: CASSQQGSYEQYF
J gene: TRBJ2-7
V gene: TRBV19

CDR3 protein: CASSLEWGGDQPQHF
J gene: TRBJ1-5
V gene: TRBV11-2

CDR3 protein: CASRKRSKQNTEAFF
J gene: TRBJ1-1
V gene: TRBV5-6

CDR3 protein: CASSNRDSPSYEQYF
J gene: TRBJ2-7
V gene: TRBV19

CDR3 protein: CASSLWDRVRNTEAFF
J gene: TRBJ1-1
V gene: TRBV28

CDR3 protein: CASSVEGRFSYEQYF
J gene: .
V gene: TRBV9

CDR3 protein: CASSSNWREQFF
J gene: TRBJ2-1
V gene: TRBV7-6

CDR3 protein: CASSDDRGRYGYTF
J gene: TRBJ1-2
V gene: TRBV11-2

CDR3 protein: CSVEATGQGASHNEQFF
J gene: TRBJ2-1
V gene: TRBV29-1

CDR3 protein: CASSGRGSTEAFF
J gene: TRBJ1-1
V gene: TRBV19

CDR3 protein: CASTPVAGRGGLFF
J gene: TRBJ2-2
V gene: TRBV11-2

CDR3 protein: CASSFSGSLREQYF
J gene: TRBJ2-7
V gene: TRBV5-6

CDR3 protein: CASSQETGVVGEKLFF
J gene: TRBJ1-4
V gene: TRBV4-3

CDR3 protein: CASSPNPLAGVGTGELFF
J gene: TRBJ2-2
V gene: TRBV13

CDR3 protein: CASSLGDIYKGTDTQYF
J gene: TRBJ2-3
V gene: TRBV11-3

CDR3 protein: CASSEVSLAGSPIHEQYF
J gene: TRBJ2-7
V gene: TRBV2

CDR3 protein: CASSPKDRVNTEAFF
J gene: TRBJ1-1
V gene: TRBV18

CDR3 protein: CASSSGSGRFSGANVLTF
J gene: TRBJ2-6
V gene: TRBV5-1

CDR3 protein: CASNPLRLAGGLLSYNEQFF
J gene: TRBJ2-1
V gene: TRBV2

CDR3 protein: CASRGQAFYEQYF
J gene: TRBJ2-7
V gene: TRBV28

CDR3 protein: CASSLAGSYNEQFF
J gene: TRBJ2-1
V gene: TRBV4-1

CDR3 protein: CASSRPGTGLYEQYF
J gene: TRBJ2-7
V gene: TRBV5-6

CDR3 protein: CAWRVRRGDSGYTF
J gene: TRBJ1-2
V gene: TRBV30

CDR3 protein: CASSQRDRGESPLHF
J gene: TRBJ1-6
V gene: TRBV4-2

CDR3 protein: CASRQNGLVQETQYF
J gene: TRBJ2-5
V gene: TRBV27

CDR3 protein: CATKQAGIGNQPQHF
J gene: TRBJ1-5
V gene: TRBV10-1

CDR3 protein: CASSPTGGTEAFF
J gene: TRBJ1-1
V gene: TRBV7-2

CDR3 protein: CAWSVSHRVGETQYF
J gene: TRBJ2-5
V gene: TRBV30

CDR3 protein: CASSVWDRGEKLFF
J gene: TRBJ1-4
V gene: TRBV9

CDR3 protein: CASRPTGWYGNSNQPQHF
J gene: TRBJ1-5
V gene: TRBV11-3

CDR3 protein: CASSLVGTDRSTPFF
J gene: TRBJ1-1
V gene: TRBV7-9

CDR3 protein: CASKGWINYGYTF
J gene: TRBJ1-2
V gene: TRBV28

CDR3 protein: CASSLGTPLYEQYF
J gene: TRBJ2-7
V gene: TRBV5-6

CDR3 protein: CAWSVRWDSLDGYTF
J gene: TRBJ1-2
V gene: TRBV30

CDR3 protein: CASSVEGAGVWETQYF
J gene: TRBJ2-5
V gene: TRBV9

CDR3 protein: CASSSTGVENYGYTF
J gene: TRBJ1-2
V gene: TRBV28

CDR3 protein: CASRLRLRDSPRASFYEQYF
J gene: TRBJ2-7
V gene: TRBV27

CDR3 protein: CASSGTGTGVYEQYF
J gene: TRBJ2-7
V gene: TRBV10-2

CDR3 protein: CASSQAYGLADPINEQFF
J gene: TRBJ2-1
V gene: TRBV14

CDR3 protein: CASKGTGVYGYTF
J gene: TRBJ1-2
V gene: TRBV6-5

CDR3 protein: CASSLPGTTTYEQYF
J gene: TRBJ2-7
V gene: TRBV5-4

CDR3 protein: CASSLGPSVGNEQFF
J gene: TRBJ2-1
V gene: TRBV5-5

CDR3 protein: CASSQGGTSGRYLSYEQYF
J gene: TRBJ2-7
V gene: TRBV4-3

CDR3 protein: CASSQGQGADEQYF
J gene: TRBJ2-7
V gene: TRBV6-6

CDR3 protein: CASSPAVRSYEQYF
J gene: TRBJ2-7
V gene: TRBV7-9

CDR3 protein: CASSATRASGRYEQYF
J gene: TRBJ2-7
V gene: TRBV9

CDR3 protein: CASSSEGTSGSYNEQFF
J gene: TRBJ2-1
V gene: TRBV5-6

CDR3 protein: CAWSVKNTEAFF
J gene: TRBJ1-1
V gene: TRBV30

CDR3 protein: CASSLARQGTYEQYF
J gene: TRBJ2-7
V gene: TRBV5-4

CDR3 protein: CASTEGQGARETQYF
J gene: TRBJ2-5
V gene: TRBV6-1

CDR3 protein: CASTNSSGGVNTQYF
J gene: TRBJ2-3
V gene: TRBV7-3

CDR3 protein: CASRSNTSGPQETQYF
J gene: TRBJ2-5
V gene: TRBV12-2

CDR3 protein: CASSRGDSQETQYF
J gene: TRBJ2-5
V gene: TRBV6-6

CDR3 protein: CASTRPLGTGGTEAFF
J gene: TRBJ1-1
V gene: TRBV25-1

CDR3 protein: CASSFGGLAGVEQFF
J gene: TRBJ2-1
V gene: TRBV28

CDR3 protein: CASSLSGGLAFF
J gene: TRBJ1-1
V gene: TRBV28